The entry below describes one T cell receptor beta chain. The junction departs from germline at one end; a sequencing error may be responsible. This specimen comes from a study of blood T cell repertoires in COVID-19. As for the study in general: Specimens from acute and convalescent COVID-19 originated in the United States, Italy and Spain. From T cells, B-cell-depleted T cells, or PBMCs came the material, which was cDNA or gDNA.

Original analysis: Counts of nucleated cells, estimated from reference gene primer amplification, were obtained. Clones were sequenced by immunoSEQ multiplex PCR, and TCRdb holds only the in-frame ones, with some missing. V and J calls and clone size are as listed in that table; D and trimming were resolved from the DNA. The sample consists of about 98,000 clones, roughly 85% of them appearing once. The CDR3 loop spans 15 amino acids. CDR1 SGHDT and CDR2 YYEEEE come from the germline V gene. The clonotype comes from an older man with acute or convalescent COVID-19. Sequencing was carried out using peripheral blood. The chain combines TRBV5-6 with TRBJ2-6; 7 bases align to TRBD2. CDR3 loop: CASTLGGAGANVLTF. The DNA for the CDR3 is TGTGCCAGCACCTTGGGGGGGGCTGGGGCCAACGTCCTGACTTTC.